Below, 25 T cell receptor beta chains from the same sample are listed, as sequenced in a study of CD8 T cells in Susac syndrome. RNA was extracted with the RNeasy kit, and a quantity of roughly 0.5 to 1 ug was reverse transcribed using random hexamers. TCRdb passed the immunoSEQ multiplex PCR reads through MiXCR, listing each CDR3 protein once. The table lists over 150,000 distinct CDR3 sequences, 95% to 96% of them singletons, with roughly 0.12% in the top ten. Sequences were obtained from CD4+ T cells from PBMCs. Receptors were obtained from a human donor with Susac syndrome.

The chain employs TRBV5-1 and TRBJ1-1; D is undetermined. Per the germline V gene, CDR1 is SGHRS and CDR2 is YFSETQ. The CDR3 has 13 amino acids. Trimming shortened V by 0 bases and J by 6 bases, and 9 bases separated the two germline ends. The DNA for the CDR3 is TGCGCCAGCAGCTTGGACGGGATCGCTGAAGCTTTCTTT. It specifies CASSLDGIAEAFF. The full variable domain, completed using reference TRBV5-1 and TRBJ1-1, is KAGVTQTPRYLIKTRGQQVTLSCSPISGHRSVSWYQQTPGQGLQFLFEYFSETQRNKGNFPGRFSGRQFSNSRSEMNVSTLELGDSALYLCASSLDGIAEAFFGQGTRLTVV.

The chain carries TRBV19 and TRBJ2-7; 7 nucleotides line up with TRBD2. This CDR3 contains 13 residues. Germline trimming cut 5 bases from V and 8 bases from J; bases unmatched to any gene: 9. CDR1 LNHDA and CDR2 SQIVND come from the germline V gene (reference sequence). The CDR3 DNA reads TGTGCCAGTAGTCCGCCCGGGGGGAGCCAGCAGTACTTC. This encodes CASSPPGGSQQYF.

CDR3 region: CATSDTQRLAGTTDTQYF. In DNA, the CDR3 is TGTGCCACCAGTGATACCCAGAGACTAGCGGGGACCACAGATACGCAGTATTTT. J is TRBJ2-3 and V is TRBV24-1; 11 nucleotides line up with TRBD2. Germline V CDR1 and CDR2: KGHDR, SFDVKD. The CDR3 sequence is 18 residues long. The V gene end was trimmed by 3 bases and the J gene end by 2 bases; junction bases not matched to a gene: 9.

CDR3 in amino acids: CASSLDIGTKLFF. The CDR3 nucleotides read TGTGCCAGCAGCTTGGACATAGGGACAAAACTGTTTTTT. The chain recombines TRBV7-9 with TRBJ1-4, with D perhaps TRBD1 (5 bases). The germline V gene has CDR1 SEHNR and CDR2 FQNEAQ (reference sequence). Trimming pared 3 bases from V and 10 bases from J, leaving 12 bases between. This CDR3 is 13 amino acids long.

The chain employs TRBV7-2 and TRBJ1-3, with no clear D. Germline assignment: CDR1 SGHTA and CDR2 FQGNSA. This CDR3 comprises 14 residues. Between the trimmed V and J ends, which lost 4 bases and 1 base, there was a span of 8 bases. CDR3 region: CASSYSDSGNTIYF. CDR3 nucleotides: TGTGCCAGCAGCTACAGCGATTCTGGAAACACCATATATTTT. Full variable domain (rest looked up from reference TRBV7-2 and TRBJ1-3): GAGVSQSPSNKVTEKGKDVELRCDPISGHTALYWYRQSLGQGLEFLIYFQGNSAPDKSGLPSDRFSAERTGGSVSTLTIQRTQQEDSAVYLCASSYSDSGNTIYFGEGSWLTVV.

The chain employs TRBV20-1 and TRBJ1-5; perhaps TRBD1 as D (6 bases). The CDR3 extends over 17 amino acids. CDR1 is DFQATT, CDR2 SNEGSKA, per germline (reference sequence). V shed 2 bases and J shed 2 bases, with 19 bases lying between them. CDR3 in DNA: TGCAGTGCTAGACCCAGGGGCGTGCTTTCGGGCAATCAGCCCCAGCATTTT. Its translation is CSARPRGVLSGNQPQHF.

V gene TRBV30 combines with J gene TRBJ1-5, with 7 bases lining up with TRBD1. Unmatched junction bases numbered 4, after V lost 2 bases and J lost 0 bases. Germline assignment: CDR1 GTSNPN and CDR2 SVGIG (reference sequence). CDR3 length: 15 amino acids. The CDR3 region is CAWSKGALSNQPQHF. The CDR3 nucleotides are TGTGCCTGGAGTAAGGGGGCGCTTAGCAATCAGCCCCAGCATTTT.

The rearrangement links TRBV7-9 to TRBJ2-5, with D perhaps matching TRBD1 (6 bases). The CDR3 covers 13 residues. CDR1 and CDR2 (germline): SEHNR, FQNEAQ (reference sequence). Trimming left V 6 bases short and J 7 bases short, with 15 bases between. The DNA of the CDR3 is TGTGCCAGCAGTCCAAACAGGGAAAGGACCCAGTACTTC. Translation: CASSPNRERTQYF.

This sequence joins TRBV4-3 and TRBJ2-1; 10 bases match TRBD2. CDR1 is LGHNA, CDR2 YSLEER, per germline. V trimming: 5 bases; J trimming: 7 bases; junction bases outside the gene matches: 11. The CDR3 is 16 residues long. The CDR3 loop is CASSRLAGGITNEQFF. The CDR3 nucleotides read TGCGCCAGCAGCAGACTAGCGGGCGGTATTACGAATGAGCAGTTCTTC.

The J gene is TRBJ2-5, the V gene TRBV15; D is undetermined. Germline CDR1 and CDR2: LNHNV and YYDKDF (reference sequence). The CDR3 length is 12 residues. Trimming pared 6 bases from V and 0 bases from J, leaving 5 bases between. The CDR3 DNA sequence: TGTGCCACCAGTTCGTACCAAGAGACCCAGTACTTC. This sequence encodes CATSSYQETQYF. Full variable domain (rest looked up from reference TRBV15 and TRBJ2-5): DAMVIQNPRYQVTQFGKPVTLSCSQTLNHNVMYWYQQKSSQAPKLLFHYYDKDFNNEADTPDNFQSRRPNTSFCFLDIRSPGLGDTAMYLCATSSYQETQYFGPGTRLLVL.

The gene calls are TRBV7-2 and TRBJ2-5; tentatively, D is TRBD1 (6 bases). The germline V gene has CDR1 SGHTA and CDR2 FQGNSA. This CDR3 is 13 amino acids long. V lost 5 bases and J 7 bases, leaving 14 bases between the germline ends. CDR3 sequence (DNA): TGTGCCAGCAGCCAACGACAGGAAAGGACCCAGTACTTC. Amino acids: CASSQRQERTQYF.

The CDR3 here is CASSQEVRTGNSPLHF. The CDR3 nucleotides read TGTGCCAGCAGCCAAGAGGTGAGGACAGGTAATTCACCCCTCCACTTT. The rearrangement uses TRBV4-2 and TRBJ1-6, with 7 bases matching TRBD1. Trimming took 0 bases from V and 6 from J; bases not matched to a gene: 5. The germline gives CDR1 LGHNA, CDR2 YNFKEQ. There are 16 residues in the CDR3.

The chain couples TRBV29-1 to TRBJ2-5; D gene ambiguous. The germline V gene encodes CDR1 SQVTM and CDR2 ANQGSEA. With 7 bases removed from V and 3 bases from J, the gap between germline ends came to 18 bases. CDR3 length: 14 residues. CDR3 loop: CSALLRLIEETQYF. DNA for the CDR3: TGCAGCGCCCTCCTGCGGCTCATAGAAGAGACCCAGTACTTC.

The V and J genes are TRBV7-6 and TRBJ1-2; D gene uncertain. CDR3 size: 14 residues. V dropped 5 bases and J dropped 7 bases, with 17 bases sitting between them. CDR1 SGHVS and CDR2 FNYEAQ come from the germline V gene. CDR3 sequence: CASSATGLSSGYTF. In nucleotides, the CDR3 is TGTGCCAGCAGCGCGACCGGGCTTAGTAGTGGCTACACCTTC.

Here the CDR3 DNA reads TGTGCCAGCAGCCAAGGGACTAGCGGCACAGATACGCAGTATTTT. Amino acid sequence: CASSQGTSGTDTQYF. The chain combines TRBV14 with TRBJ2-3; 9 bases are a match to TRBD2. J lost 1 base, V lost 1 base, and 0 bases had no gene match. CDR3 length: 15 amino acids. Germline V gene data show CDR1 as SGHDN and CDR2 as FVKESK.

The rearrangement uses TRBV5-1 and TRBJ1-2, with TRBD1 identical over 10 bases. The CDR3 sequence is 15 residues long. Trimming cost V 2 bases and J 8 bases; bases outside gene matches: 9. Germline CDR1 reads SGHRS; CDR2 reads YFSETQ. The CDR3 sequence: CASSFTGTGVIGYTF. CDR3 in DNA: TGCGCCAGCAGCTTTACAGGGACAGGGGTGATAGGCTACACCTTC.

The rearrangement joins TRBV30 to TRBJ2-1, with 7 bases that match TRBD1. This CDR3 comprises 13 residues. V was clipped by 4 bases and J by 9 bases; unmatched bases: 9. Per germline, CDR1 GTSNPN and CDR2 SVGIG (reference sequence). The CDR3 sequence is CAWTTRTGGEQFF. The CDR3 nucleotides are TGTGCCTGGACCACAAGGACAGGAGGTGAGCAGTTCTTC.

This clonotype has just a few counts. The chain combines TRBV12-3 or TRBV12-4 with TRBJ2-6; D gene unclear. This CDR3 comprises 12 residues. V was cut by 8 bases and J by 4 bases, with 6 bases left in between. The CDR3 here is CASRSGANVLTF. The CDR3 DNA is TGTGCCAGCCGATCCGGGGCCAACGTCCTGACTTTC.

The V call is TRBV20-1, the J call TRBJ2-1, with D hard to call. Germline V lookup: CDR1 DFQATT, CDR2 SNEGSKA (reference sequence). Trimming removed 3 bases from V and 4 bases from J, with 4 bases in between. The CDR3 is 11 amino acids. The CDR3 sequence: CSARAYNEQFF. CDR3 coding DNA: TGCAGTGCTAGGGCTTACAATGAGCAGTTCTTC.

The chain uses TRBV19 and TRBJ2-5, with 11 bases matching TRBD1. Germline CDR1 is LNHDA and CDR2 is SQIVND (reference sequence). CDR3 length equals 15 residues. The J segment lost 2 bases and the V segment lost 5 bases, leaving 4 bases of the junction unmatched. The DNA for the CDR3 is TGTGCCAGTAGTCCGGACAGGGGGCGGCAAGAGACCCAGTACTTC. The encoded protein is CASSPDRGRQETQYF.

The chain recombines TRBV2 with TRBJ2-7, with 7 positions matching TRBD2. Germline CDR1 and CDR2: SNHLY and FYNNEI. Trimming at V came to 6 bases and at J to 2 bases, leaving 10 bases not matched to a gene. The CDR3 covers 15 residues. CDR3 nucleotides: TGTGCCAGCAGCCCTAAGATAGCGGGTGCCTACGAGCAGTACTTC. As protein: CASSPKIAGAYEQYF.

The rearrangement links TRBV12-3 or TRBV12-4 to TRBJ2-1, with 11 bases matching TRBD2. This CDR3 has 19 residues. With 1 base clipped from V and 4 bases from J, the junction kept 12 bases outside the gene matches. The CDR3 region has the DNA TGTGCCAGCAGTTTAGGGGGCTGGGGTCTAGCGGGAGGTTACAATGAGCAGTTCTTC. Translating it yields CASSLGGWGLAGGYNEQFF.

V usage is TRBV12-3 or TRBV12-4 and J usage is TRBJ2-1; 9 nucleotides align to TRBD1. This CDR3 spans 16 amino acids. The V segment lost 5 bases and the J segment 4 bases; nucleotides outside the gene matches: 9. The CDR3 DNA reads as TGTGCCAGCAGTCCCGGGCCGGGACAGGGTTACAATGAGCAGTTCTTC. Protein sequence: CASSPGPGQGYNEQFF.

The rearrangement uses TRBV5-4 and TRBJ2-7; 8 bases match TRBD1. J was trimmed by 2 bases and V by 3 bases; bases with no gene match: 4. This CDR3 spans 14 amino acids. CDR1 and CDR2 from the germline V gene are SGHNT and YYREEE (reference sequence). The CDR3 region has the DNA TGTGCCAGCAGCTATGGACAGGGTGCCTACGAGCAGTACGTC. Translating it yields CASSYGQGAYEQYV.

The chain links TRBV6-2 or TRBV6-3 to TRBJ1-1, with D perhaps matching TRBD1 (6 bases). V dropped 1 base and J dropped 6 bases, with 6 bases sitting between them. This CDR3 comprises 12 residues. CDR1 and CDR2 from the germline V gene are MNHEY and SVGEGT. The chain's CDR3 is CASSYWGPEAFF. CDR3 DNA: TGTGCCAGCAGTTACTGGGGGCCTGAAGCTTTCTTT.